This T cell receptor beta chain came from a study of T cells in Graves' hyperthyroidism and ophthalmopathy. This clonotype came up many times. The CDR3 is 13 residues long. V shed 0 bases and J shed 11 bases, with 14 bases lying between them. Germline-derived CDR1 and CDR2 are SGHRS and YFSETQ. Researchers took RNA transcripts and amplified the TCR beta CDR3 regions from them. When the TCR CDR3 underwent first-round RT-PCR, the HTBI primer set was used. TCRdb passed the multiplex PCR reads through MiXCR, listing each CDR3 protein once. The repertoire consists of a few hundred thousand distinct CDR3 sequences, with about 45% occurring once and the leading ten covering under 20%.

Input material: peripheral blood or thyroid tissue (not recorded which). The chain joins TRBV5-1 to TRBJ1-1, with a weak D call TRBD1 (5 bases). This receptor was obtained from an adult woman with Graves' disease, either hyperthyroidism or ophthalmopathy (not recorded which). In nucleotides, the CDR3 is TGCGCCAGCAGCTTGGACACGGCAGGGATGGCTTTCTTT. It is translated as CASSLDTAGMAFF.